The subject of this entry is one T cell receptor beta chain. The target of this receptor is not known. No base-level quality is on record; no much larger clone is a single base apart. Within the sample, other DNA sequences also encode this same CDR3. CDR1 MNHEY and CDR2 SVGAGI were looked up in the germline V gene. The CDR3 runs 14 residues from the cysteine to the phenylalanine. Left in the record is the CDR3 DNA by itself, 42 bases read in frame from the first base. V loses 5 bases at its end and J loses 0 bases; junction bases beyond the gene matches: 0. The sample originates from a study of shared clonotypes between healthy human individuals (TCRdb year 2020). Notes on the research overall: The cohort included three men and a couple of women between 18 and 49 years of age. For each donor, CD4 naive and CD4 memory were each given three plates, CD8 naive was given two plates, and CD8 memory was given one plate. The study deeply sequenced blood TCR repertoires of 5 or 6 healthy adults to estimate repertoire size and the extent of clonotype sharing between individuals. Libraries were prepared and TCR repertoires were sequenced by different laboratories using diverse techniques, in order to increase sequencing depth and limit assay-specific biases. Leukapheresis yielded between about 0.85 and 9 billion PBMCs per donor.

Study-wide findings and limitations: The genetic and exposure-history diversity represented was limited by the small number of donors. Sampling was restricted to blood, and TCR repertoires in tissue are likely to differ from TCR repertoires in blood. Estimated clonotype richness was generally larger for naive than for memory subsets. Based on pairwise subsampling, the degree of clonotype sharing among donors was expected to be affected by sequencing depth. Compared with non-shared clonotypes, clonotypes shared by all four sorted-subset donors had higher generation probabilities. Incomplete sequencing was indicated by rarefaction of sorted-subset datasets, despite the large sequencing depth. Sharing across a few donors was observed for roughly 5.4% of naive CD4, about 4% of naive CD8, 2.3% of memory CD4, and around 0.4% of memory CD8 clonotypes.

Healthy HIV-negative adults with no recently reported acute infections or vaccinations were included as donors. Only Caucasian adults living in Nashville, Tennessee, USA were represented among the donors. CD4+ T cells were enriched through magnetic negative selection, after which naive cells were positively selected on CD45RA and the remaining negative fraction served as the memory subset. Blood was obtained by leukapheresis, after which PBMCs were separated by Ficoll-Histopaque density gradient centrifugation and cryopreserved in liquid nitrogen vapor phase. Analytical flow cytometry was used to check the purity and quantity of every magnetically sorted T cell population. Genomic DNA was isolated from each sorted fraction and quantified by UV absorbance on a Nanodrop 2000c. Using the deep immunoSEQ assay, TCR CDR3 regions were amplified from genomic DNA by multiplex PCR. For each cell subset, the extracted genomic DNA was distributed evenly across all wells of several immunoSEQ 96-well plates, and each plate served as one replicate. Each replicate PCR for sorted subsets received around 200 ng genomic DNA, equal to roughly 29,000 T cell genomes. Purified libraries were measured with a Qubit 3.0 fluorometer, size-checked on a Bioanalyzer 2100, and measured again with the KAPA Library Quantification kit. Every immunoSEQ 96-well plate was sequenced on a separate single-read 150-cycle Illumina NextSeq 550 flow cell. The study's processing was this. Because only junctional sequences without quality scores were contained in the immunoSEQ output, filtering matching that applied to full-length reads could not be performed. Sequences were annotated with PyIR, a Python wrapper for IgBLAST v1.9, using IMGT germline references to assign V/J genes and CDR3. Reads with weak V/J assignments (E-value above 1e-6), missing CDR3, stop codons, out-of-frame junctions, or ambiguous translated residues were removed. V3J clonotypes were defined as sequences sharing an identical inferred V gene, J gene, and CDR3 amino acid sequence. Percentage overlap between repertoires was computed as shared unique clonotypes divided by the size of the smaller repertoire. Three approaches were used to assess repertoire richness: RTK rarefaction, the Chao1 estimator, and Recon v2.1 estimates of unobserved clonotypes. Generation probabilities were computed with OLGA for all TCRbeta clonotypes obtained by the gDNA method from several donors. The immuneACCESS repertoire file appears here via TCRdb, limited to in-frame rearrangements. These files lack a portion of the clones; in checked studies, under half of the deficit traces to unresolved V genes, and the cause of the others is not known. Clonal size and the V and J genes are those of that table, whereas D and trimming came from the DNA. This sample lists some 630,000 clones; about three quarters were detected once. The ten largest clones take up roughly 1.8% of the sample.

The chain joins TRBV6-5 to TRBJ2-3; 9 central nucleotides agree with TRBD2. The sequence was obtained from a woman aged 25 to 39 in good health. Sequencing was done on a sample of memory CD4+ T cells sorted from blood. Per the publication, the cell subset or site label means: CD45RA-negative fraction. The sequenced DNA: TGTGCCAGCAGTCTAGCGGGAAGCACAGATACGCAGTATTTT. Its amino acids are CASSLAGSTDTQYF.